A single sample is the source of the 18 T cell receptor beta chains below, sequenced in a study of blood T cell repertoires in COVID-19. Assay: immunoSEQ multiplex PCR; the TCRdb copy retains only in-frame clones and omits some. This table holds around 64,000 clones, 87% found once. The sample taken for sequencing was peripheral blood. The receptors originated from a man older than 75 in a cohort sampled during active COVID-19.

CDR3 protein: CASSASGQGDTGELFF. The CDR3 DNA is TGCGCCAGCAGTGCCTCGGGACAGGGTGACACCGGGGAGCTGTTTTTT. V and J are TRBV10-1 and TRBJ2-2; 9 nucleotides align to TRBD1. Germline CDR1 and CDR2: WNHNN and SYGVQD (reference sequence). The V gene end was trimmed by 4 bases and the J gene end by 3 bases; junction bases not matched to a gene: 6. The CDR3 consists of 16 residues.

The CDR3 coding sequence is TGTGCCAGCAGCGAAGGACTAGCGGGAGCGGTCAATGAGCAGTTCTTC. Encoded protein: CASSEGLAGAVNEQFF. V and J are TRBV7-3 and TRBJ2-1, with 13 bases matching TRBD2. CDR3 length: 16 amino acids. The V and J ends lost 5 bases and 6 bases, in that order; junction bases with no gene match: 7. The germline CDR1 and CDR2 sequences are SGHTA and FQGTGA.

The rearrangement uses TRBV10-3 and TRBJ2-3, with D perhaps TRBD2 (5 bases). The germline gives CDR1 ENHRY, CDR2 SYGVKD. Trimming removed 11 bases from V and 0 bases from J, with 12 bases in between. CDR3 size: 13 residues. The DNA for the CDR3 is TGTGCCTCCCAGGAGCGGAGCACAGATACGCAGTATTTT. Translating gives CASQERSTDTQYF.

The chain carries TRBV11-3 and TRBJ2-2; 7 bases map to TRBD2. The V segment lost 11 bases and the J segment 7 bases; nucleotides outside the gene matches: 13. The CDR3 has 14 amino acids. Germline CDR1 is SGHNT and CDR2 is YENEEA. The CDR3 spells CAPEQGLGIGELFF. The DNA of the CDR3 is TGTGCCCCAGAGCAAGGACTAGGGATCGGGGAGCTGTTTTTT.

The chain employs TRBV5-4 and TRBJ1-6; D is perhaps TRBD1 (5 bases). Trimming pared 1 base from V and 14 bases from J, leaving 10 bases between. Germline V CDR1 and CDR2: SGHNT, YYREEE (reference sequence). The CDR3 has 12 amino acids. The CDR3 here is CASSLWGEALHF. The CDR3 DNA follows: TGTGCCAGCAGCTTGTGGGGCGAGGCCCTCCACTTT.

The chain uses TRBV5-6 and TRBJ1-4; maybe TRBD1 (6 bases). Trimming removed 0 bases at V and 7 bases at J, with 13 bases between. CDR1 and CDR2 (germline): SGHDT, YYEEEE. The CDR3 spans 15 residues. CDR3 nucleotide sequence: TGTGCCAGCAGCTTGGCCAGGGGTGACGCTGAAAAACTGTTTTTT. Its protein product is CASSLARGDAEKLFF.

The chain recombines TRBV6-5 with TRBJ2-3; possibly TRBD1 for D (6 bases). The V gene lost 3 bases and the J gene lost 0 bases, with 13 bases spanning the gap. The CDR3 totals 16 residues. Germline CDR1 reads MNHEY; CDR2 reads SVGAGI. CDR3 DNA: TGTGCCAGCAGTTATGTCACAGGGCTTAGCACAGATACGCAGTATTTT. Protein product: CASSYVTGLSTDTQYF.

The chain has TRBV9 and TRBJ2-7; D possibly corresponds to TRBD2 (5 bases). The CDR3 has 15 residues. The germline V gene has CDR1 SGDLS and CDR2 YYNGEE. The V end was cut by 0 bases, the J end by 2 bases, with 12 bases between. The CDR3 region has the DNA TGTGCCAGCAGCGTAGGAGTCAGCGGCACCTACGAGCAGTACTTC. It specifies CASSVGVSGTYEQYF.

This sequence joins TRBV5-6 and TRBJ1-2; a possible D gene is TRBD1 (6 bases). The CDR3 is 14 residues long. Trimming took 2 bases from V and 6 from J, leaving 14 bases between them. Germline V gives CDR1 SGHDT, CDR2 YYEEEE. The DNA for the CDR3 is TGTGCCAGCAGCTTCCACAGGGTGGACGATGGCTACACCTTC. Its protein product is CASSFHRVDDGYTF.

The rearrangement links TRBV30 to TRBJ1-6, with TRBD1 as a possible D gene (5 bases). Germline values: CDR1 GTSNPN, CDR2 SVGIG (reference sequence). CDR3 length: 13 residues. The germline V and J ends were trimmed by 4 bases and 5 bases, with 9 bases remaining between them. CDR3 sequence: CAWNDRDNSPLHF. CDR3 bases: TGTGCCTGGAATGACAGAGATAATTCACCCCTCCACTTT.

This clone was recorded once. The chain is built from TRBV6-6 and TRBJ1-1; D unresolved. Trimming cost V 0 bases and J 1 base, with 12 bases left between them. This CDR3 region has 16 residues. Germline values: CDR1 MNHNY, CDR2 SVGAGI (reference sequence). CDR3 DNA: TGTGCCAGCAGTTACTCGACACGTCGGGGGAACACTGAAGCTTTCTTT. This translates into CASSYSTRRGNTEAFF.

This chain connects TRBV2 to TRBJ1-2, with no clear D. This CDR3 contains 14 residues. V lost 3 bases and J 1 base, leaving 9 bases between the germline ends. The germline gives CDR1 SNHLY, CDR2 FYNNEI. The CDR3 here is CASSDLGVNYGYTF. CDR3 in DNA: TGTGCCAGCAGTGATCTAGGCGTTAACTATGGCTACACCTTC.

V usage is TRBV18 and J usage is TRBJ1-5, with D possibly TRBD1 on 5 matching bases. Germline V gives CDR1 KGHSH, CDR2 LQKENI. This CDR3 has 19 amino acids. Between the trimmed V and J ends, which lost 1 base and 0 bases, there was a span of 19 bases. DNA for the CDR3: TGTGCCAGCTCACCACGGACATACCATAGCTCCTATAGCAATCAGCCCCAGCATTTT. Translated: CASSPRTYHSSYSNQPQHF.

The chain uses TRBV19 and TRBJ1-4, with D possibly matching TRBD1 (6 bases). This CDR3 is built from 15 residues. Germline lookup yields CDR1 LNHDA and CDR2 SQIVND (reference sequence). Trimming took off 5 bases at V and 7 bases at J, with 17 bases between the two ends. Here the CDR3 DNA reads TGTGCCAGTAGTGGGGGTTCAGGGGCGGGTGAAAAACTGTTTTTT. Protein: CASSGGSGAGEKLFF.

The genes are TRBV7-8 and TRBJ1-2, with TRBD1 matching 8 bases. CDR3 size: 13 residues. Germline assignment: CDR1 SGHVS and CDR2 FQNEAQ. The junction had 5 bases not matched to a gene; V was cut back by 5 bases and J by 6 bases. For the CDR3, the DNA is TGTGCCAGCAGCCGACAGGGGAGTGATGGCTACACCTTC. It translates to CASSRQGSDGYTF.

The chain links TRBV2 to TRBJ2-2; 11 bases line up with TRBD2. The CDR3 consists of 16 residues. From germline, CDR1 is SNHLY and CDR2 FYNNEI. Trimming at V came to 8 bases and at J to 3 bases, leaving 8 bases not matched to a gene. The CDR3, as DNA: TGTGCCAGCGGGGGGGCTAGCGGGAGGCACACCGGGGAGCTGTTTTTT. Translated: CASGGASGRHTGELFF. The variable domain in full, completed from reference TRBV2 and TRBJ2-2, reads EPEVTQTPSHQVTQMGQEVILRCVPISNHLYFYWYRQILGQKVEFLVSFYNNEISEKSEIFDDQFSVERPDGSNFTLKIRSTKLEDSAMYFCASGGASGRHTGELFFGEGSRLTVL.

Regarding this clone: At the DNA level, this CDR3 is encoded by other sequences in the same sample as well. The CDR3 loop reads CASSLGQNYGYTF. The CDR3 region has the DNA TGTGCCAGCAGCTTAGGCCAGAACTATGGCTACACCTTC. The chain uses TRBV7-9 and TRBJ1-2; the D is unclear. This CDR3 region has 13 residues. Per the germline V gene, CDR1 is SEHNR and CDR2 is FQNEAQ (reference sequence). V lost 1 base, J lost 2 bases, and 5 bases lay in between.

This chain links TRBV5-1 with TRBJ2-2, with 9 positions matching TRBD1. J gave up 6 bases and V 0 bases, and 9 bases lay outside the gene matches. The CDR3 spans 17 residues. The V gene's germline CDR1 is SGHRS and CDR2 YFSETQ. The CDR3 spells CASSLGGDRVRPGELFF. The CDR3 region has the DNA TGCGCCAGCAGCTTGGGTGGGGACAGGGTCCGACCCGGGGAGCTGTTTTTT.